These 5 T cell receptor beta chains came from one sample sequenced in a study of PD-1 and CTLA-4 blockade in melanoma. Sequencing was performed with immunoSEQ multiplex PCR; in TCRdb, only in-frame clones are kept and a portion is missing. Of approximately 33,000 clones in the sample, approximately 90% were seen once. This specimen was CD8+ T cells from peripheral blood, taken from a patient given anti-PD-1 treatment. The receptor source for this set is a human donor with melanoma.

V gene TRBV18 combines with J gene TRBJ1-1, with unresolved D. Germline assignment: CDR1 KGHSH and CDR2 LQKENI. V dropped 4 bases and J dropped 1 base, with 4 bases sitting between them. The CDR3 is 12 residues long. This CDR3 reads CASSQGNTEAFF. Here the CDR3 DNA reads TGTGCCAGCTCACAAGGGAACACTGAAGCTTTCTTT.

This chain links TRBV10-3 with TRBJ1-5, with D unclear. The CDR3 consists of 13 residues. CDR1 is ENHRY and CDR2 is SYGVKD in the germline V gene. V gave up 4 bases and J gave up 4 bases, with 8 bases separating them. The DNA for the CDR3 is TGTGCCATCAGTGGGGAAGCGAATCAGCCCCAGCATTTT. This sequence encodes CAISGEANQPQHF.

The CDR3 sequence: CASSLAEDRGSYEQYF. DNA for the CDR3: TGCGCCAGCAGCTTGGCCGAGGACAGGGGCTCCTACGAGCAGTACTTC. The V gene is TRBV5-1, the J gene TRBJ2-7; 9 nucleotides match TRBD1. This CDR3 comprises 16 residues. With 0 bases clipped from V and 0 bases from J, the junction kept 4 bases outside the gene matches. Germline V gene data show CDR1 as SGHRS and CDR2 as YFSETQ.

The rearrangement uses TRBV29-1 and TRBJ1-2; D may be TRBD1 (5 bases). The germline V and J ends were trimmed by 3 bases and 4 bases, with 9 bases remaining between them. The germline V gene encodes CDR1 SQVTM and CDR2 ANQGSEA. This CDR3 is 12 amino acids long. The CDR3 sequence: CSVDPGSYGYTF. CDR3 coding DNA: TGCAGCGTTGACCCAGGGTCCTATGGCTACACCTTC.

CDR3 loop: CSVEGTTLEEETQYF. The CDR3, as DNA: TGCAGCGTTGAAGGAACAACATTAGAGGAAGAGACCCAGTACTTC. The V gene is TRBV29-1, the J gene TRBJ2-5, with D unclear. V was trimmed by 1 base and J by 3 bases, leaving 15 bases between them. Looked up from germline, CDR1 is SQVTM and CDR2 is ANQGSEA. CDR3 length: 15 residues.